Presented here are 20 T cell receptor beta chains from one specimen sequenced in a study of blood T cells in healthy people across ages. A second about 7 to 11 cycle PCR used barcoded and J-beta primers. A single record per CDR3 protein comes from TCRdb applying MiXCR to the 5' RACE reads. The table shows more than 650,000 distinct CDR3 sequences, with about 20% occurring only once. Sequencing was performed on blood. These receptors were taken from a man aged 65 to 85 in good health.

In this sample, this clonotype turned up a few times. V gene TRBV30 combines with J gene TRBJ1-4, with no clear D. This CDR3 region has 13 residues. Trimming removed 1 base at V and 3 bases at J, with 6 bases between. Germline CDR1 GTSNPN, CDR2 SVGIG (reference sequence). CDR3 loop: CAWSAEPNEKLFF. In nucleotides, the CDR3 is TGTGCCTGGAGTGCAGAACCTAATGAAAAACTGTTTTTT.

This clonotype was seen ten or more times. The chain has TRBV20-1 and TRBJ2-7, with D perhaps TRBD2 (5 bases). This CDR3 has 12 amino acids. Per germline, CDR1 DFQATT and CDR2 SNEGSKA (reference sequence). Trimming pared 4 bases from V and 3 bases from J, leaving 10 bases between. For the CDR3, the DNA is TGCAGTGCTACCGGGGTCGGCTACGAGCAGTACTTC. Translated, it gives CSATGVGYEQYF.

This clonotype was seen only a few times. V usage is TRBV21-1 and J usage is TRBJ2-7; the tabulated D call, TRBD1, remains unverified against the DNA. TRBV21-1 is assigned pseudogene status. The CDR3 sequence is 17 residues long. The CDR3 DNA reads as TGTGCCAGCAGCAAAGGGTCTGGGACGAAGAGCTCCTACGAGCAGTACGTC. This gives the protein CASSKGSGTKSSYEQYV.

V usage is TRBV12-3 or TRBV12-4 and J usage is TRBJ2-5, with 7 bases matching TRBD1. The end of the DNA is better explained by TRBJ2-7, so the J call may be wrong. The CDR3 is made up of 15 amino acids. The CDR3 is CASSRRQGLAYEQYF. CDR3 nucleotide sequence: TGTGCCAGCAGCCGACGACAGGGATTAGCCTACGAGCAGTACTTC.

The J gene is TRBJ1-4, the V gene TRBV3-1; D perhaps matches TRBD1 (6 bases). This CDR3 has 18 amino acids. Trimming left V 1 base short and J 5 bases short, with 20 bases between. Germline CDR1 is LGHDT and CDR2 is YNNKEL (reference sequence). CDR3 residues: CASSQGISSRQGNEKLFF. The CDR3 DNA reads TGTGCCAGCAGCCAAGGAATATCGAGTCGTCAGGGGAATGAAAAACTGTTTTTT.

In the case of this clonotype: The conserved final phenylalanine or tryptophan is absent from the CDR3, which likely points to a read error. This chain links TRBV12-3 or TRBV12-4 with TRBJ2-5; weak D call: TRBD2 (6 bases). The CDR3 sequence is 12 residues long. V was cut by 5 bases and J by 11 bases, with 15 bases left in between. This CDR3 reads CASSPAGREQYV. The CDR3 nucleotides are TGTGCCAGCAGTCCGGCGGGGAGAGAGCAGTACGTC.

The sample holds a few counts of this clonotype. V is TRBV7-2 and J is TRBJ1-3, with D perhaps matching TRBD1 (5 bases). The length of the CDR3 is 13 residues. The ends were cut back, 5 bases at V and 2 bases at J, with 7 bases in the middle. Germline CDR1 is SGHTA and CDR2 is FQGNSA. Here the CDR3 reads CASSDSPGNTIYF. The CDR3 coding sequence is TGTGCCAGCAGCGACAGTCCTGGAAACACCATATATTTT.

V is TRBV29-1 and J is TRBJ1-1; 9 bases match TRBD1. V lost 5 bases to trimming and J lost 1 base; unmatched junction nucleotides: 2. The germline V gene encodes CDR1 SQVTM and CDR2 ANQGSEA. CDR3 length equals 13 residues. The chain's CDR3 is CSVRGQGNTEAFF. CDR3 bases: TGCAGCGTTAGGGGACAGGGGAACACTGAAGCTTTCTTT.

This clonotype was observed a handful of times. The chain links TRBV9 to TRBJ2-6; tentative D call: TRBD1 (5 bases). V lost 0 bases and J 0 bases, leaving 7 bases between the germline ends. The germline V gene has CDR1 SGDLS and CDR2 YYNGEE. There are 16 residues in the CDR3. CDR3 in amino acids: CASSVGQFSGANVLTF. Written as DNA, the CDR3 is TGTGCCAGCAGCGTAGGACAGTTCTCTGGGGCCAACGTCCTGACTTTC.

In this sample, this clonotype turned up once. V usage is TRBV9 and J usage is TRBJ2-1; 7 bases align to TRBD2. Germline V gene lookup returns CDR1 SGDLS and CDR2 YYNGEE. Unmatched junction bases numbered 8, after V lost 0 bases and J lost 8 bases. CDR3 size: 15 residues. The DNA of the CDR3 is TGTGCCAGCAGCGTAGGGCTAGCGGAGCACCATGAGCAGTTCTTC. This gives the protein CASSVGLAEHHEQFF.

This clonotype was seen only a few times. V gene TRBV7-8 combines with J gene TRBJ1-4; tentative D call: TRBD1 (5 bases). The CDR3 extends over 16 amino acids. With 3 bases removed from V and 11 bases from J, the gap between germline ends came to 22 bases. Germline values: CDR1 SGHVS, CDR2 FQNEAQ. CDR3 nucleotide sequence: TGTGCCAGCAGCTTTCGCAGGGATTCGGTTTGGAAGAAACTGTTTTTT. Translated, it gives CASSFRRDSVWKKLFF.

The chain recombines TRBV5-1 with TRBJ1-2, with D perhaps matching TRBD1 (6 bases). Trimming took off 4 bases at V and 5 bases at J, with 15 bases between the two ends. CDR3 length equals 14 residues. Looked up from germline, CDR1 is SGHRS and CDR2 is YFSETQ. The CDR3 is CASSPTGNGYGYTF. The DNA of the CDR3 is TGCGCCAGCAGCCCTACAGGGAATGGATATGGCTACACCTTC.

The V call is TRBV6-1, the J call TRBJ2-7; TRBD2 is a possible D gene (6 bases). CDR1 and CDR2 (germline): MNHNS, SASEGT. The CDR3 has 14 residues. Trimming cost V 4 bases and J 4 bases, with 14 bases left between them. The CDR3 coding sequence is TGTGCCAGCAGTGGGGAAGGAGGGGAATACGAGCAGTACTTC. It yields the protein CASSGEGGEYEQYF.

A word on this clonotype: At one end the junction does not follow the germline gene, possibly because of a read error. This rearrangement joins TRBV2 to TRBJ2-5; TRBD2 matches 9 bases. The CDR3 spans 13 residues. Germline CDR1 and CDR2: SNHLY and FYNNEI. CDR3: CAGRTSVQETQYF. CDR3 nucleotide sequence: TGTGCCGGGAGGACTAGCGTGCAAGAGACTCAGTACTTC. Using reference TRBV2 and TRBJ2-5 for the parts outside the CDR3, the full variable domain is EPEVTQTPSHQVTQMGQEVILRCVPISNHLYFYWYRQILGQKVEFLVSFYNNEISEKSEIFDDQFSVERPDGSNFTLKIRSTKLEDSAMYFCAGRTSVQETQYFGPGTRLLVL.

The V call is TRBV7-3, the J call TRBJ2-1; TRBD2 agrees at 15 bases. Germline V gives CDR1 SGHTA, CDR2 FQGTGA. CDR3 size: 16 residues. V trimming: 4 bases; J trimming: 6 bases; junction bases outside the gene matches: 4. CDR3 sequence reads: CASSSGLAGGVNEQFF. The CDR3 DNA is TGTGCCAGCAGCTCGGGACTAGCGGGAGGAGTCAATGAGCAGTTCTTC.

The chain joins TRBV9 to TRBJ1-2, with 7 bases aligning to TRBD1. The CDR3 is 14 residues long. Looked up from germline, CDR1 is SGDLS and CDR2 is YYNGEE. V lost 4 bases to trimming and J lost 6 bases; unmatched junction nucleotides: 9. CDR3 sequence (DNA): TGTGCCAGCAGCCCCCTTCAGGGGGGGGATGGCTACACCTTC. Translating it yields CASSPLQGGDGYTF. Supplemented by reference TRBV9 and TRBJ1-2, the full variable domain reads DSGVTQTPKHLITATGQRVTLRCSPRSGDLSVYWYQQSLDQGLQFLIQYYNGEERAKGNILERFSAQQFPDLHSELNLSSLELGDSALYFCASSPLQGGDGYTFGSGTRLTVV.

The chain carries TRBV3-1 and TRBJ2-6, with D possibly being TRBD2 (5 bases). The CDR3 covers 14 residues. The V gene lost 4 bases and the J gene lost 3 bases, with 7 bases spanning the gap. Germline-derived CDR1 and CDR2 are LGHDT and YNNKEL (reference sequence). The CDR3 nucleotides read TGTGCCAGCAGCCCGAGCGGTGGGGCCAACGTCCTGACTTTC. Its translation: CASSPSGGANVLTF.

The chain couples TRBV2 to TRBJ2-7, with D unresolved. V shed 4 bases and J shed 4 bases, with 11 bases lying between them. The CDR3 length is 13 residues. Germline V gene sequence: CDR1 SNHLY, CDR2 FYNNEI. CDR3 in amino acids: CASSGSSQYEQYV. The CDR3 nucleotides are TGTGCCAGCAGTGGTAGTTCCCAATACGAGCAGTACGTC.

This clonotype appeared many times. J is TRBJ1-1 and V is TRBV5-6; D remains ambiguous. The V gene's germline CDR1 is SGHDT and CDR2 YYEEEE. The CDR3 has 14 amino acids. V lost 0 bases and J lost 4, with 10 bases in between. This chain's CDR3 is CASSLERRSTEAFF. CDR3 nucleotide sequence: TGTGCCAGCAGCTTGGAGCGAAGAAGCACTGAAGCTTTCTTT.

This chain uses TRBV7-9 with TRBJ1-3; a weak D match, TRBD1 (6 bases). CDR1 is SEHNR, CDR2 FQNEAQ, per germline (reference sequence). The CDR3 runs to 16 residues. V lost 5 bases to trimming and J lost 2 bases, with 16 bases between them. The CDR3 DNA follows: TGTGCCAGCAGCCCGACGCAGCCAGGGGCTGGAAACACCATATATTTT. Its protein product is CASSPTQPGAGNTIYF.